The T cell receptor (beta chain) described here comes from a study of PD-L1 blockade in urothelial cancer. At the level of the study: The patients had undergone anywhere from 0 to 3 prior chemotherapy regimens. Study conclusions and caveats: Below-median pretreatment blood TCR clonality predicted better survival.

TCRdb's table, derived via immunoSEQ multiplex PCR, lists solely in-frame clones and lacks some. This table holds 50,000 to 65,000 clones, around 86% found once. Concerning this clone itself: The antigen is unknown. The junction and the germline gene differ at one end; a read error may be behind it.

From germline, CDR1 is MNHNS and CDR2 SASEGT. CDR3 length: 11 amino acids. Time point specified: pretreatment peripheral blood. The V call is TRBV6-1, the J call TRBJ1-2, with D perhaps TRBD1 (6 bases). Source: PBMCs, taken around atezolizumab (anti-PD-L1) treatment. The TCR originated in a man between 65 and 85 years old with urothelial cancer. CDR3 amino acids: CASSYGTQWIF. CDR3 coding DNA: TGTGCCAGCAGTTACGGGACACAGTGGATCTTC.